One sample yielded the 10 T cell receptor beta chains listed below, sequenced in a study of tumor-infiltrating lymphocytes in primary liver carcinoma. The blood RNA (from unsorted whole blood) was obtained, and germline DNA was also extracted. Total RNA amounting to roughly 450 ng was the source from which TCR beta cDNA was made with a constant-region primer. Nested multiplex PCR, run for three rounds with slightly modified ARM-PCR, yielded TCR beta libraries. The first two PCR rounds, approximately 10 cycles each, used TRBV1-TRBV30 forward primers and a C-beta reverse primer. Via MiXCR, TCRdb re-called the multiplex PCR reads, giving one row per CDR3 protein. Altogether approximately 300,000 distinct CDR3 sequences are present, 65% being singletons, with the ten largest covering 9% to 10%. The specimen sequenced was peripheral blood. These receptors all stem from a man in his forties or fifties with primary liver carcinoma and hepatitis B virus infection.

Concerning this clonotype: Here the CDR3 omits its conserved ending phenylalanine or tryptophan, so a read error is the likely source. The chain carries TRBV11-2 and TRBJ2-4, with a tentative D call TRBD1 (6 bases). CDR3 size: 13 residues. CDR1 is SGHAT and CDR2 is FQNNGV in the germline V gene. Trimming stripped 5 bases from V and 9 bases from J, with 14 bases between. The CDR3 nucleotides read TGTGCCAGCAGCCAACAGGGTAGAAGCATTCAGTACCTC. The encoded protein is CASSQQGRSIQYL.

For this clonotype: Germline is not matched at one junction end, which may reflect a read error. V and J are TRBV29-1 and TRBJ2-2; unclear D gene. CDR3 length: 13 residues. CDR1 and CDR2 (germline): SQVTM, ANQGSEA. The DNA of the CDR3 is TGCAGCGGAGATGATTCGAACACAGGGGAGCTGTTTTTT. This gives the protein CSGDDSNTGELFF.

The count of this clonotype is one. The conserved phenylalanine or tryptophan normally closing the CDR3 is absent here, so this likely arose from a read error. The chain joins TRBV5-1 to TRBJ2-2, with D possibly being TRBD1 (6 bases). The V gene lost 1 base and the J gene lost 2 bases, with 9 bases spanning the gap. Germline values: CDR1 SGHRS, CDR2 YFSETQ. This CDR3 region has 15 residues. The CDR3 protein is CASSLTGPNTGELFY. The DNA of the CDR3 is TGCGCCAGCAGCTTGACAGGGCCTAACACCGGGGAGCTGTTTTAT.

This clonotype has at least ten counts. CDR3 DNA: TGCAGCGTGGGACAGGGGAGCACCGGGGAGCTGTTTTTT. Translating gives CSVGQGSTGELFF. The genes are TRBV29-1 and TRBJ2-2; 10 nucleotides align to TRBD1. Looked up from germline, CDR1 is SQVTM and CDR2 is ANQGSEA. This CDR3 is 13 amino acids long. The V gene end was trimmed by 6 bases and the J gene end by 4 bases; junction bases not matched to a gene: 2.

This clonotype was counted at least ten times. The chain employs TRBV4-3 and TRBJ2-1; TRBD1 matches 7 bases. This CDR3 has 16 amino acids. Germline CDR1 is LGHNA and CDR2 is YSLEER. Trimming at V came to 4 bases and at J to 3 bases, leaving 9 bases not matched to a gene. The CDR3 nucleotides are TGCGCCAGCAGCCGAGAACCGGGACAGCTCTACAATGAGCAGTTCTTC. Its translation: CASSREPGQLYNEQFF.

This clonotype was observed many times. The genes are TRBV12-3 or TRBV12-4 and TRBJ2-5, with D unclear. V was cut by 7 bases and J by 2 bases, with 17 bases left in between. This CDR3 region has 15 residues. This chain's CDR3 is CASKIDLGGQETQYF. The CDR3 DNA reads TGTGCCAGCAAAATTGATTTGGGCGGACAAGAGACCCAGTACTTC.

In this sample, this clonotype turned up many times. The V call is TRBV6-5, the J call TRBJ2-2, with 7 bases identical to TRBD1. V was clipped by 5 bases and J by 1 base; unmatched bases: 1. Germline values: CDR1 MNHEY, CDR2 SVGAGI. There are 14 residues in the CDR3. CDR3 in amino acids: CASSRTGNTGELFF. The CDR3 nucleotides are TGTGCCAGCAGTAGGACAGGGAACACCGGGGAGCTGTTTTTT.

In DNA form, the CDR3 reads TGCAGCGTTGCAGACGGTTCCTGGGAGCTGTTTTTT. Translated, it gives CSVADGSWELFF. This sequence joins TRBV29-1 and TRBJ2-2; D call uncertain. The CDR3 is made up of 12 amino acids. V lost 4 bases and J 9 bases, leaving 12 bases between the germline ends. CDR1 is SQVTM, CDR2 ANQGSEA, per germline.

A remark on this clonotype: A clone one base away is much larger, so this may be a read error. This chain connects TRBV6-2 or TRBV6-3 to TRBJ2-2, with a tentative D call TRBD2 (5 bases). V was clipped by 6 bases and J by 3 bases, with 17 bases between them. The CDR3 extends over 16 amino acids. Germline assignment: CDR1 MNHEY and CDR2 SVGEGT. CDR3 in DNA: TGTGCCAGCAGGACTTTACGTAAGGGAGACACCGGGGAGCTGTTTTTT. This encodes CASRTLRKGDTGELFF.

The sample holds many counts of this clonotype. This may arise from a read error, as a much more abundant clone is one base away. J is TRBJ2-5 and V is TRBV13; 7 nucleotides line up with TRBD1. CDR3 length equals 13 residues. The ends lost 3 bases at V and 3 bases at J; junction bases unmatched: 1. In germline, CDR1 is PRHDT, CDR2 FYEKMQ (reference sequence). The CDR3 reads CASSFGTEETQYF. The CDR3 DNA reads TGTGCCAGCAGCTTCGGGACAGAAGAGACCCAGTACTTC. The whole variable domain, remainder taken from reference TRBV13 and TRBJ2-5, is AAGVIQSPRHLIKEKRETATLKCYPIPRHDTVYWYQQGPGQDPQFLISFYEKMQSDKGSIPDRFSAQQFSDYHSELNMSSLELGDSALYFCASSFGTEETQYFGPGTRLLVL.